What follows describes a single T cell receptor beta chain. The source of the sample is a study of Ad26.COV2.S vaccination and SARS-CoV-2 variants. The V gene's germline CDR1 is KGHSH and CDR2 LQKENI. The CDR3 covers 17 residues. Trimming took 6 bases from V and 0 from J, leaving 15 bases between them. TCRdb keeps only in-frame clones here, not all; method: immunoSEQ multiplex PCR. The sample includes about 98,000 clones, 80% seen only once; the top ten take roughly 17%. This chain connects TRBV18 to TRBJ2-6, with D perhaps matching TRBD1 (6 bases). The TCR originated in a human donor who had recovered from COVID-19. Source: peripheral blood, taken after recovery from COVID-19. CDR3 coding DNA: TGTGCCAGCTCGGCCGGACAGTCGAGCTCTGGGGCCAACGTCCTGACTTTC. Residues: CASSAGQSSSGANVLTF.